These 10 T cell receptor beta chains originate from one sample sequenced in a study of T-cell reconstitution after alpha-beta-depleted transplantation in children. Unique molecular identifiers were used to barcode this TCRbeta library. MiXCR was run by TCRdb on the PCR reads, yielding one entry per CDR3 protein. Here the sample spans some 450,000 distinct CDR3 sequences, 43% being singletons. The sample was PBMCs, taken before TCRalphabeta/CD19-depleted stem cell transplant. All receptors derive from a girl aged 2 to 10 with aplastic anemia, due to receive a stem cell transplant.

This clonotype was detected once. The chain combines TRBV5-1 with TRBJ2-2; D gene unclear. The germline V and J ends were trimmed by 1 base and 2 bases, with 6 bases remaining between them. Germline V gene sequence: CDR1 SGHRS, CDR2 YFSETQ. The CDR3 consists of 14 residues. The CDR3 bases are TGCGCCAGCAGCTTGAGGCTAAACACCGGGGAGCTGTTTTTT. Its protein product is CASSLRLNTGELFF.

This clonotype showed up just a few times. The rearrangement uses TRBV10-3 and TRBJ1-1, with 9 nucleotides matching TRBD1. Looked up from germline, CDR1 is ENHRY and CDR2 is SYGVKD. This CDR3 has 16 residues. With V trimmed by 6 bases and J by 5 bases, 13 bases remained unmatched. The chain's CDR3 is CAIREQGAGKGTEAFF. The CDR3 DNA reads TGTGCCATCAGGGAACAGGGGGCAGGCAAGGGAACTGAAGCTTTCTTT.

This clonotype has a count of ten or more. The rearrangement links TRBV20-1 to TRBJ2-1; TRBD2 agrees at 10 bases. Germline V gene data show CDR1 as DFQATT and CDR2 as SNEGSKA (reference sequence). Losses at the gene ends were 0 bases for V and 5 bases for J; bases not matched to a gene: 7. The CDR3 sequence is 16 residues long. CDR3 residues: CSARDGLAGENNEQFF. The CDR3 nucleotides read TGCAGTGCTAGAGATGGGCTAGCGGGAGAAAACAATGAGCAGTTCTTC.

The J gene is TRBJ1-1, the V gene TRBV9, with 7 bases matching TRBD1. Germline trimming cut 0 bases from V and 5 bases from J; bases unmatched to any gene: 7. Germline CDR1 and CDR2: SGDLS and YYNGEE. The CDR3 length is 15 residues. CDR3: CASSVGNRGGTEAFF. CDR3 nucleotide sequence: TGTGCCAGCAGCGTAGGAAACAGGGGAGGGACTGAAGCTTTCTTT.

This chain joins TRBV4-2 and TRBJ1-2; D is perhaps TRBD1 (6 bases). CDR3 length: 12 residues. Germline V gene data show CDR1 as LGHNA and CDR2 as YNFKEQ. Deletions cut 4 bases from V and 5 bases from J, with 8 bases between. The CDR3 loop reads CASSPTGYGYTF. DNA of the CDR3: TGTGCCAGCAGCCCAACAGGGTATGGCTACACCTTC.

At least ten counts were recorded for this clonotype. V usage is TRBV5-4 and J usage is TRBJ2-1; D call uncertain. The CDR3 extends over 14 amino acids. Trimming removed 3 bases from V and 6 bases from J, with 13 bases in between. Germline V gene sequence: CDR1 SGHNT, CDR2 YYREEE (reference sequence). The CDR3 DNA is TGTGCCAGCAGCTCCCGGGCCCCGGCCAATGAGCAGTTCTTC. Its translation is CASSSRAPANEQFF.

The V gene is TRBV7-6, the J gene TRBJ2-1; D not certain. CDR1 and CDR2 (germline): SGHVS, FNYEAQ. The germline V and J ends were trimmed by 2 bases and 4 bases, with 12 bases remaining between them. This CDR3 contains 15 residues. The CDR3 spells CASSLSRLKYNEQFF. In DNA form, the CDR3 reads TGTGCCAGCAGCTTATCCCGCCTAAAATACAATGAGCAGTTCTTC.

This rearrangement joins TRBV5-5 to TRBJ2-5; perhaps TRBD1 as D (5 bases). CDR3 length: 13 residues. Trimming stripped 4 bases from V and 3 bases from J, with 10 bases between. CDR1 and CDR2 from the germline V gene are SGHKS and YYEKEE (reference sequence). The CDR3 is CASSPDSEETQYF. CDR3 DNA sequence: TGTGCCAGCAGCCCTGACAGTGAAGAGACCCAGTACTTC.

This clonotype was observed many times. This chain connects TRBV29-1 to TRBJ2-5, with TRBD1 matching over 8 bases. The CDR3 sequence is 12 residues long. Unmatched junction bases numbered 4, after V lost 4 bases and J lost 6 bases. Germline CDR1 SQVTM, CDR2 ANQGSEA. The DNA for the CDR3 is TGCAGCGTTGGGACAGGGAAACAGACCCAGTACTTC. It is translated as CSVGTGKQTQYF.

The V call is TRBV7-6, the J call TRBJ2-5; TRBD2 is a possible D gene (6 bases). The length of the CDR3 is 16 residues. The V gene lost 1 base and the J gene lost 2 bases, with 14 bases spanning the gap. CDR1 is SGHVS, CDR2 FNYEAQ, per germline. CDR3 region: CASSLDRAGWQETQYF. The CDR3 DNA sequence: TGTGCCAGCAGCTTAGATAGGGCGGGATGGCAAGAGACCCAGTACTTC.